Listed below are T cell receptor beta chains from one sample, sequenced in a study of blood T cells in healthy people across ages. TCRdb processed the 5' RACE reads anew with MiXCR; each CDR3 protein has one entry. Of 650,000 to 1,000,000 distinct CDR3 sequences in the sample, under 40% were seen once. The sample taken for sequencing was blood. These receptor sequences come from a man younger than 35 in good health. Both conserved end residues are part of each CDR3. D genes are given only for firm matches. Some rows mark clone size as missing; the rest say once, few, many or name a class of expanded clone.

TGTGCCAGCAGCCAAGAACACTCTTTCGGCTCCTACGAGCAGTACTTC,CASSQEHSFGSYEQYF,.,few,TRBV4-2,TRBJ2-7
TGTGCCAGCAGTCTCCTCGGGGGTAGGGTGTCGATCGGGGAGCTGTTTTTT,CASSLLGGRVSIGELFF,.,.,TRBV12-3/TRBV12-4,TRBJ2-2
TGTGCCAGCAGTGAAGTCAGGGGGCACAATGAGCAGTACTTC,CASSEVRGHNEQYF,TRBD1,.,TRBV2,TRBJ2-4
TGCAGTGCTACCCGGGACAGGGGATCCTACGAGCAGTACTTC,CSATRDRGSYEQYF,TRBD1,many,TRBV20-1,TRBJ2-7
TGTGCCAGCAGCGCCTGGACAGGGCCCCTCTCTGGGACCAACGTCCTGACTTTC,CASSAWTGPLSGTNVLTF,TRBD1,once,TRBV11-2,TRBJ2-6
TGCAGTGCTAGAGATCGGGTGGGGCCGTGGACAGATACGCAGTATTTT,CSARDRVGPWTDTQYF,.,few,TRBV20-1,TRBJ2-3
TGCAGCGTGGGAGACGGACAGGGGGCTCTAAATGAGCAGTTCTTC,CSVGDGQGALNEQFF,TRBD1,many,TRBV29-1,TRBJ2-1
TGTGCCAGCACCCCGACCGTGGCGACTAATGAAAAACTGTTTTTT,CASTPTVATNEKLFF,.,.,TRBV12-3/TRBV12-4,TRBJ1-4
TGTGCCAGTAGCCCCGCTCCAGCTCCTAACTATGGCTACACCTTC,CASSPAPAPNYGYTF,.,few,TRBV19,TRBJ1-2
TGTGCCAGCAGCTTAGCCCGGACTGTGAACACTGAAGCTTTCTTT,CASSLARTVNTEAFF,.,.,TRBV7-2,TRBJ1-1
TGTGCCAGCAGTAGACAGGGAGGAGGCTATGGCTACACCTTC,CASSRQGGGYGYTF,TRBD1,few,TRBV6-1,TRBJ1-2
TGCAGTGCTAGTCTCGGACTAGCGGGGGTTAGAAGCCAAGAGACCCAGTACTTC,CSASLGLAGVRSQETQYF,TRBD2,.,TRBV20-1,TRBJ2-5
TGTGCCAGCAGCCCCGATCTTAGCGGGGGTGGGTCCTACAATGAGCAGTTCTTC,CASSPDLSGGGSYNEQFF,TRBD2,.,TRBV5-4,TRBJ2-1
TGTGCCGTCAACCGGGACAGGCTTAATGGGGAGCAGTTCTTC,CAVNRDRLNGEQFF,TRBD1,.,TRBV10-3,TRBJ2-1
TGCAGTGCTAGCCCCCCCCAAGGGCTCGACACCGGGGAGCTGTTTTTT,CSASPPQGLDTGELFF,.,.,TRBV20-1,TRBJ2-2
TGCAGTGCTCCACGGACTAGCGGGGGATTTTACAATGAGCAGTTCTTC,CSAPRTSGGFYNEQFF,TRBD2,few,TRBV20-1,TRBJ2-1
TGTGCCAGCAGCTTGGCCGGGCAGGTACCCTACAATGAGCAGTACTTC,CASSLAGQVPYNEQYF,.,.,TRBV5-5,TRBJ2-4
TGTGCCAGCAGTTCCAGACGGAGTGAGGACTATGGCTACACCTTC,CASSSRRSEDYGYTF,.,.,TRBV6-1,TRBJ1-2
TGTGCCATCAGTGGGGGTAACTATGGCTACACCTTC,CAISGGNYGYTF,.,few,TRBV10-3,TRBJ1-2
TGTGCCAGCAGCCGGGGGGGGACAGTTTCTTACAATGAGCAGTTCTTC,CASSRGGTVSYNEQFF,.,once,TRBV14,TRBJ2-1
TGTGCCAGCAGTTTACGCGGACAGGGAATCAATGAGCAGTTCTTC,CASSLRGQGINEQFF,TRBD1,many,TRBV12-3/TRBV12-4,TRBJ2-1
TGCGCCAGCAGCCAAGACCCTCCGGCAGGGGGCCGGACAGATATGCAGTATTTT,CASSQDPPAGGRTDMQYF,TRBD1,.,TRBV4-1,TRBJ2-3